Listed below are T cell receptor beta chains from one sample, sequenced in a study of shared clonotypes between healthy human individuals. Sequencing was performed with immunoSEQ multiplex PCR; in TCRdb, only in-frame clones are kept and a portion is missing. The sample holds over a million clones; roughly 96% are singletons and the top ten take approximately 1%. Material for sequencing was naive CD4+ T cells sorted from blood. These receptors came from a man aged 25 to 45 in good health. Each CDR3 is given with its conserved first and last residue. A D gene is named only where the DNA matches it firmly. Rows may omit the clone size; those that give it use once, few, many or a size class.

.	TRBV19	TRBJ2-1	.	TGTGCCAGCTCTACCCCCGGACTGGCGAATGACAATGAGCAGTTCTTC	CASSTPGLANDNEQFF
.	TRBV9	TRBJ2-1	.	TGTGCCAGCAGCTCCCGGGACGGATACAATGAGCAGTTCTTC	CASSSRDGYNEQFF
.	TRBV6-5	TRBJ1-1	.	TGTGCCAGCAGTTACTCGACAGCATCTGAAGCTTTCTTT	CASSYSTASEAFF
.	TRBV4-1	TRBJ2-7	TRBD2	TGCGCCAGCAGCCAAGATATTGGGACTAGCGGGAGTGGTGAGCAGTACTTC	CASSQDIGTSGSGEQYF
.	TRBV11-2	TRBJ2-7	TRBD1	TGTGCCAGCAGCACAAGACCGGACAGGAGCTACGAGCAGTACTTC	CASSTRPDRSYEQYF
.	TRBV25-1	TRBJ2-7	.	TGTGCCAGCAGTCCCTTGTACGAGCAGTACTTC	CASSPLYEQYF
.	TRBV5-1	TRBJ2-3	TRBD2	TGCGCCAGCAGCTTGGGGACTAGCGGGAGGGCCGACACGGATACGCAGTATTTT	CASSLGTSGRADTDTQYF
once	TRBV27	TRBJ2-1	TRBD2	TGTGCCAGCAGCAAACAGAACGGGAGGTACAGTGAGCAGTTCTTC	CASSKQNGRYSEQFF
.	TRBV11-3	TRBJ2-7	TRBD2	TGTGCCAGCAGCTTAGGACGGGGACTAGCGGGAGGGGAAAACGAGCAGTACTTC	CASSLGRGLAGGENEQYF
.	TRBV6-5	TRBJ1-5	.	TGTGCCAGCAGTTCCGGGATACCCATCTCCAATCAGCCCCAGCATTTT	CASSSGIPISNQPQHF
.	TRBV28	TRBJ1-2	.	TGTGCCAGCAGTTCGGTGAACAGGGTTGGCTACACCTTC	CASSSVNRVGYTF
.	TRBV28	TRBJ1-2	TRBD1	TGTGCCAGCAGTTACAGGGGACGCTATGGCTACACCTTC	CASSYRGRYGYTF
once	TRBV9	TRBJ2-3	TRBD2	TGTGCCAGCAGCGTTACGGCAGGGAGGGAAGATACGCAGTATTTT	CASSVTAGREDTQYF
few	TRBV6-1	TRBJ1-5	.	TGTGCCAGCAGCCCGGGAGGGGCATTTCAGCCCCAGCATTTT	CASSPGGAFQPQHF
few	TRBV11-2	TRBJ1-3	.	TGTGCCAGCAGCTCCGTCGTCTCTGGAAACACCATATATTTT	CASSSVVSGNTIYF
.	TRBV2	TRBJ1-2	.	TGTGCCAGCAGCACAGGGAACTATGGCTACACCTTC	CASSTGNYGYTF
.	TRBV30	TRBJ2-5	.	TGTGCCTGGATTTGGGATAATCAAGAGACCCAGTACTTC	CAWIWDNQETQYF
.	TRBV2	TRBJ1-1	.	TGTGCCAGCAGTGAAAAAAGGTTGGCGGGGCACACTGAAGCTTTCTTT	CASSEKRLAGHTEAFF
.	TRBV27	TRBJ2-1	TRBD2	TGTGCCAGCAGTTTATCGCCCGGCGCTAGCGGGATGACCTTGTTAGGGAATGAGCAGTTCTTC	CASSLSPGASGMTLLGNEQFF
once	TRBV7-9	TRBJ2-1	.	TGTGCCAGCAGCTTAGGTGGCCGGAGCTCCTACAATGAGCAGTTCTTC	CASSLGGRSSYNEQFF
.	TRBV5-1	TRBJ2-7	.	TGCGCCAGCAGCTTGGGCGGGACACAGAACTACGAGCAGTACTTC	CASSLGGTQNYEQYF
.	TRBV10-2	TRBJ2-3	.	TGCGCCAGCAGTGGACTCCATGTTTCAGATACGCAGTATTTT	CASSGLHVSDTQYF
.	TRBV21-1	TRBJ1-4	.	TGTGCCAGCAGCAAAGGCGAGGGGCTAGAGGGGGCAATTTTTGAAAAACTGTTTTTT	CASSKGEGLEGAIFEKLFF
.	TRBV11-3	TRBJ2-7	TRBD1	TGTGCCAGCAGCTCCCGGGACAGCTACGAGCAGTACTTC	CASSSRDSYEQYF
.	TRBV28	TRBJ2-2	.	TGTGCCAGCAGTTTTAGTACCGGGACGAACACCGGGGAGCTGTTTTTT	CASSFSTGTNTGELFF
.	TRBV5-1	TRBJ2-2	TRBD2	TGCGCCAGCAGCTTGGTTCTTGGGACTAGCGGCACCGGGGAGCTGTTTTTT	CASSLVLGTSGTGELFF